The sequence of this T cell receptor beta chain was determined in a study of regulatory T cells in long-lasting Graves disease (dated by TCRdb to the early 2020s). Concerning the study at large: In the newly diagnosed Graves' disease group, patients had been taking antithyroid drugs for less than 3 months. Patients with persistent Graves' disease were compared with patients with newly diagnosed Graves' disease using TCR sequencing and RNA sequencing of peripheral blood. The study was registered as a clinical trial and conducted in China. A total of around 33 samples underwent TCR sequencing, from about 13 patients with persistent Graves' disease and 20 patients with newly diagnosed Graves' disease.

The library was prepared using multiplex PCR. For sequencing, an Illumina HiSeq 4000 was employed. To build TCR beta libraries, CDR3 regions were amplified by Arm-PCR using iRepertoire HTBI primers. PCR products were gel purified before sequencing. The authors' analysis ran thus. Gene usage analysis of CDR3 amino acid clonotypes used the 62 TRBV and 14 TRBJ segments found across samples. Filtered high-quality paired reads were merged into contigs using COPE and FqMerger. BLAST was used to align contigs to the IMGT TRBV, TRBD and TRBJ reference genes, and CDR3 was defined following IMGT. Any clonotype with a frequency above 0.1% was counted as a highly expanded clone. Repertoire diversity was measured by Shannon entropy, and V-J evenness by the Gini coefficient. A clonotype was considered public if more than one individual shared it. TCRdb reprocessed the public reads (quality trimming at Q25 with fastp, clone calling with MiXCR) and kept in-frame beta chains. Rows matching on CDR3 protein sequence are summarized as one entry with the most common DNA and genes. Clone size and V and J calls follow TCRdb, not the original study. For this sample there are 540,000 or so distinct CDR3 sequences; approximately 13% appear just once. The ten largest clones take up roughly 10% of the sample.

The CDR3 holds 8 amino acids from the cysteine to the phenylalanine. Only the CDR3 DNA stays, 24 bases, in frame from base 1. CDR1 and CDR2, per the germline V gene, are SQVTM and ANQGSEA. The germline ends are 0 bases apart after V is trimmed by 3 bases and J by 9 bases. Ten or more counts support this clonotype. Its antigen remains unidentified. Base quality data are lacking; no much larger clone is found one base away. Overall study results and their limits: Compared with newly diagnosed patients, patients with persistent Graves' disease had lower TCR Shannon entropy and fewer highly expanded clones, which suggests clonal expansion. As a limitation, the authors acknowledged that the small sample size may reduce accuracy. Only peripheral blood was studied, because thyroid tissue, the primary lesion, was inaccessible. Sequencing and analysis were limited to the TCR beta chain. Preferential use of TRBV28, TRBJ1-2 and TRBJ2-5 was observed in persistent disease, whereas TRBV20-1 and TRBJ2-1 were favored in newly diagnosed disease. Patients with persistent disease shared more public clonotypes (under 3,000) than newly diagnosed patients did (approximately 990).

What the time point label conveys for this sample: newly diagnosed GD, antithyroid drugs for less than 3 months. For both TCR sequencing and RNA sequencing, RNA was extracted from PBMCs using TRIzol. Graves' disease was diagnosed according to American Thyroid Association guidelines. Patients were recruited from an endocrinology department in Xi'an, China. Each patient gave roughly 8.4 milliliters of peripheral blood, collected in an EDTA anticoagulant tube. Ficoll Paque Plus density gradient separation was used to isolate PBMCs, and no further T cell sorting was done. An Agilent 2100 Bioanalyzer and agarose gel were used to assess RNA quality, and a NanoDrop 2000 was used to measure RNA concentration. These same records also appear under a second study, on T cells in Graves' hyperthyroidism and ophthalmopathy. As that second study puts it: Stable Graves' hyperthyroidism was defined as the absence of progression to ophthalmopathy over 18 months of follow-up. Hyperthyroidism patients were newly diagnosed, had a disease duration of under 2 months, and were aged 18 to 65 years. Patients with uncontrolled infections, other autoimmune diseases, pregnancy or lactation were excluded. Clinical symptoms, serum thyroxine and TRAb, thyroid ultrasound, and orbital computed tomography formed the basis for the diagnoses. For the first round of RT-PCR on the TCR CDR3, the HTBI primer set was used together with the Qiagen OneStep RT-PCR kit. Most expanded thyroid clonotypes (frequency above 0.001) were also detected in blood, suggesting blood repertoires may reflect thyroid immune responses. Ophthalmopathy was separated from stable hyperthyroidism by a 13 V-J signature model, with about 86% sensitivity and about 84% specificity obtained in cross-validation and 80%/75% obtained in testing. During validation, the model predicted progression to ophthalmopathy a median of around 7 months ahead of onset, with approximately 71% sensitivity and under 85% specificity. To identify distinguishing TCR V-J signatures, a discovery cohort of about 100 patients was used, comprising 40 to 45 with Graves' ophthalmopathy and under 60 with stable Graves' hyperthyroidism. Prospective prediction of ophthalmopathy was tested in an independent validation cohort of some 20 hyperthyroidism patients and around 16 patients who later progressed to ophthalmopathy. The 100 discovery patients were divided at random into training and test sets in a 7:3 ratio. In addition, the study compared T-cell repertoires in thyroid tissue and in blood from 6 or 7 Graves' hyperthyroidism patients. After blood sampling, hyperthyroidism patients were treated with methimazole at a starting dose of 30 mg daily, and ophthalmopathy patients were treated with high-dose intravenous methylprednisolone. Libraries were constructed in a second round of multiplex PCR, after which size selection and purification were carried out. Libraries were sequenced paired-end with 100 bp reads on an Illumina HiSeq2000. Raw data were processed with SOAPnuke, discarding reads with adapters, uncalled bases, mean Phred below 15, or no exact constant-primer or identifier match. High-quality paired reads were merged using COPE v1.2.5, and each unique nucleotide sequence was defined as a clonotype. MiTCR v1.1 was used to align clonotypes to the IMGT TRBV, TRBD and TRBJ reference segments. Analysis was restricted to V-J combinations with a frequency above 0.0001, which covered roughly 99% of repertoires. The TCS score was defined as F50 (clonal expansion) divided by E x V (chaos), with BLOSUM62-based TCRdist calculated between CDR3 peptides within each V-J. Welch's t-statistics and random forest reduced 500 to 650 V-J features to roughly 13, which were used in a naive Bayes classifier (R e1071). Sample size was not statistically predetermined, and blinding of investigators to group allocation was not performed. TCR Vbeta CDR3 sequencing of around 130 peripheral blood samples (43 ophthalmopathy, 75 hyperthyroidism and roughly 17 progressor patients) is reported in the paper.

The V and J genes are TRBV29-1 and TRBJ2-1, with the identity of the D gene unclear. Here the sequenced sample was peripheral blood mononuclear cells (PBMCs), taken at new diagnosis, from a patient treated with antithyroid drugs. This TCR was recovered from a man aged 25-45 years with Graves disease. Donor details come from another sample of the same person, matched by shared clones. The DNA is as follows: TGCAGCGTTGATGAGCAGTTCTTC. Translated, this gives CSVDEQFF.